These 19 T cell receptor beta chains share one sample of origin, sequenced in a study of shared clonotypes between healthy human individuals. Here immunoSEQ multiplex PCR was the method, and the copy in TCRdb shows in-frame clones only, minus some. This sample yields around 500,000 clones, of which roughly 80% are seen a single time; about 12% belongs to the top ten. Material: PBMCs. Receptors originate from a woman aged 40 to 55 in good health. Some clones in this sample may be carry-over from other donors' samples.

This chain uses TRBV7-2 with TRBJ2-7; 7 bases match TRBD1. Germline CDR1 is SGHTA and CDR2 is FQGNSA. This CDR3 comprises 15 residues. V shed 4 bases and J 2 bases; nucleotides not matched to a gene: 8. CDR3 residues: CASSSKSGTAYEQYF. The CDR3 DNA reads TGTGCCAGCAGCTCGAAGTCCGGGACAGCCTACGAGCAGTACTTC.

On this clone: Its ends do not fully match the called genes, so a read error is possible. The chain links TRBV30 to TRBJ1-2, with a tentative D call TRBD1 (5 bases). CDR3 size: 13 residues. CDR1 is GTSNPN and CDR2 is SVGIG in the germline V gene (reference sequence). The CDR3: CAWSLGTNYGYTF. CDR3 bases: TGTGCCTGGAGTCTCGGGACTAATTATGGCTACACCTTC.

Details on this clone: No conserved phenylalanine or tryptophan ends this CDR3, so it is likely a read error. The chain uses TRBV27 and TRBJ2-7; tentative D call: TRBD2 (5 bases). Germline V CDR1 and CDR2: MNHEY, SMNVEV (reference sequence). There are 14 residues in the CDR3. CDR3: CASSLSSGSYEQYS. In nucleotides, the CDR3 is TGCGCCAGCAGTTTATCGAGCGGCTCCTACGAGCAGTACTCC.

A few counts support this clone. The genes are TRBV18 and TRBJ1-1, with D perhaps matching TRBD1 (5 bases). This CDR3 contains 16 residues. Germline V lookup: CDR1 KGHSH, CDR2 LQKENI. The V gene lost 2 bases and the J gene lost 1 base, with 14 bases spanning the gap. CDR3 nucleotides: TGTGCCAGCTCACCAAGAACGGCTCAGGGGAACACTGAAGCTTTCTTT. Its translation is CASSPRTAQGNTEAFF. The complete variable domain, with remaining parts taken from reference TRBV18 and TRBJ1-1, reads NAGVMQNPRHLVRRRGQEARLRCSPMKGHSHVYWYRQLPEEGLKFMVYLQKENIIDESGMPKERFSAEFPKEGPSILRIQQVVRGDSAAYFCASSPRTAQGNTEAFFGQGTRLTVV.

The chain has TRBV21-1 and TRBJ2-5; the D call of TRBD2 is as the table states it, not checked on the DNA. TRBV21-1 is designated a pseudogene. This CDR3 is built from 15 residues. The CDR3 loop reads CARGDRGAGGETQYF. The DNA for the CDR3 is TGTGCCAGGGGGGACAGGGGGGCGGGAGGGGAGACCCAGTACTTC.

The chain recombines TRBV10-3 with TRBJ2-7, with 8 bases fitting TRBD1. The V segment lost 11 bases and the J segment 7 bases; nucleotides outside the gene matches: 10. The CDR3 covers 12 residues. Per the germline V gene, CDR1 is ENHRY and CDR2 is SYGVKD. CDR3: CAFEAGGREQYF. In DNA, the CDR3 is TGTGCCTTCGAAGCAGGGGGCCGGGAGCAGTACTTC.

V usage is TRBV9 and J usage is TRBJ2-1, with 15 bases matching TRBD2. The V segment lost 3 bases and the J segment 8 bases; nucleotides outside the gene matches: 12. Germline V gene sequence: CDR1 SGDLS, CDR2 YYNGEE. The CDR3 consists of 18 residues. CDR3 nucleotide sequence: TGTGCCAGCAGCGCCGGGACTAGCGGGAGGCCGAGGGACGATGAGCAGTTCTTC. Amino acid sequence: CASSAGTSGRPRDDEQFF.

V is TRBV5-4 and J is TRBJ2-2; 12 nucleotides agree with TRBD2. This CDR3 has 17 residues. V trimming: 4 bases; J trimming: 2 bases; junction bases outside the gene matches: 6. In germline, CDR1 is SGHNT, CDR2 YYREEE (reference sequence). CDR3: CASSPTSGRTNTGELFF. CDR3 sequence (DNA): TGTGCCAGCAGCCCTACTAGCGGGAGGACCAACACCGGGGAGCTGTTTTTT.

The V and J genes are TRBV7-2 and TRBJ2-7; D is possibly TRBD2 (6 bases). V lost 4 bases and J lost 3, with 13 bases in between. Germline loops: CDR1 SGHTA, CDR2 FQGNSA. The CDR3 extends over 14 amino acids. The CDR3 region is CASSSGSGGYEQYF. CDR3 nucleotides: TGTGCCAGCAGCTCAGGGTCCGGGGGCTACGAGCAGTACTTC.

The chain carries TRBV5-4 and TRBJ2-5; TRBD2 matches 8 bases. The CDR3 is 15 amino acids. V lost 4 bases and J lost 1; bases outside the gene matches: 6. The V gene's germline CDR1 is SGHNT and CDR2 YYREEE (reference sequence). The DNA for the CDR3 is TGTGCCAGCAGCCGGGGGGGGCAGGGCCAAGAGACCCAGTACTTC. This encodes CASSRGGQGQETQYF.

The CDR3 sequence is CASSLVISQGGDTQYF. The CDR3 DNA follows: TGTGCCAGCAGCTTAGTTATTAGTCAGGGGGGCGATACGCAGTATTTT. V is TRBV7-2 and J is TRBJ2-3, with D possibly TRBD1 on 7 matching bases. Germline V CDR1 and CDR2: SGHTA, FQGNSA. Trimming left V 1 base short and J 6 bases short, with 17 bases between. There are 16 residues in the CDR3.

Notes on this clone: Other DNA sequences in this specimen translate into the identical CDR3. The genes are TRBV28 and TRBJ2-1; 8 bases are a match to TRBD1. With V trimmed by 6 bases and J by 0 bases, 1 base remained unmatched. CDR1 is MDHEN, CDR2 SYDVKM, per germline. CDR3 length: 14 residues. CDR3 DNA: TGTGCCAGCAGAACAGGGGGCTCCTACAATGAGCAGTTCTTC. Its protein is CASRTGGSYNEQFF. The whole variable domain, remainder taken from reference TRBV28 and TRBJ2-1, is DVKVTQSSRYLVKRTGEKVFLECVQDMDHENMFWYRQDPGLGLRLIYFSYDVKMKEKGDIPEGYSVSREKKERFSLILESASTNQTSMYLCASRTGGSYNEQFFGPGTRLTVL.

On this clone: A read error is possible here, since a much larger clone lies one base away. The rearrangement uses TRBV6-6 and TRBJ2-7; TRBD2 agrees at 10 bases. The germline V gene encodes CDR1 MNHNY and CDR2 SVGAGI (reference sequence). Germline trimming cut 5 bases from V and 6 bases from J; bases unmatched to any gene: 10. This CDR3 spans 15 amino acids. The CDR3 loop reads CASSQAGGPIGEQYF. The CDR3 DNA sequence: TGTGCCAGCAGTCAAGCGGGAGGGCCGATCGGCGAGCAGTACTTC.

To note about this clone: This likely stems from a read error, as it lies one base from a far larger clone. This chain links TRBV28 with TRBJ2-1, with no clear D. Germline assignment: CDR1 MDHEN and CDR2 SYDVKM. The CDR3 has 14 residues. With 6 bases removed from V and 0 bases from J, the gap between germline ends came to 9 bases. The CDR3 spells CASRPRSSYNEQFF. CDR3 bases: TGTGCCAGCAGGCCGAGGAGCTCCTACAATGAGCAGTTCTTC. Combining the CDR3 with reference TRBV28 and TRBJ2-1 gives the whole variable domain DVKVTQSSRYLVKRTGEKVFLECVQDMDHENMFWYRQDPGLGLRLIYFSYDVKMKEKGDIPEGYSVSREKKERFSLILESASTNQTSMYLCASRPRSSYNEQFFGPGTRLTVL.

On this clone: The likely explanation is a read error, given a far larger clone one base away. The chain combines TRBV4-2 with TRBJ2-1; the D call may be TRBD1 or TRBD2 (6 bases each). The CDR3 runs 15 residues. CDR1 and CDR2 from the germline V gene are LGHNA and YNFKEQ. The CDR3 spells CANSQDQGGHNEQFF. DNA for the CDR3: TGTGCCAACAGCCAAGATCAAGGGGGGCACAATGAGCAGTTCTTC.

The rearrangement joins TRBV7-9 to TRBJ2-2; D uncertain. V was shortened by 5 bases and J by 3 bases, with 7 bases between the two germline ends. This CDR3 has 13 residues. CDR1 and CDR2 (germline): SEHNR, FQNEAQ (reference sequence). The CDR3 region is CASSPADTGELFF. Here the CDR3 DNA reads TGTGCCAGCAGCCCCGCAGACACCGGGGAGCTGTTTTTT.

This clone was observed a handful of times. The genes are TRBV28 and TRBJ1-4, with unresolved D. CDR3 length: 15 residues. Germline CDR1 and CDR2: MDHEN and SYDVKM. Trimming took 8 bases from V and 6 from J, leaving 19 bases between them. The DNA of the CDR3 is TGTGCCAGCTCTGGTGGCGAGGGCGGGGATGAAAAACTGTTTTTT. Its protein is CASSGGEGGDEKLFF.

A single count supports this clone. This sequence joins TRBV2 and TRBJ2-3; perhaps TRBD1 as D (5 bases). V was cut by 7 bases and J by 4 bases, with 18 bases left in between. The V gene's germline CDR1 is SNHLY and CDR2 FYNNEI. The CDR3 totals 15 residues. CDR3 amino acids: CASNYVRGMSDTQYF. The CDR3 DNA reads TGTGCCAGCAATTACGTAAGGGGCATGTCAGATACGCAGTATTTT.

The rearrangement joins TRBV5-1 to TRBJ2-1, with 7 bases aligning to TRBD1. Germline CDR1 SGHRS, CDR2 YFSETQ. CDR3 length: 13 amino acids. V shed 4 bases and J 5 bases; nucleotides not matched to a gene: 3. CDR3 DNA sequence: TGCGCCAGCAGCATCGACAGGGACAATGAGCAGTTCTTC. It codes for CASSIDRDNEQFF.